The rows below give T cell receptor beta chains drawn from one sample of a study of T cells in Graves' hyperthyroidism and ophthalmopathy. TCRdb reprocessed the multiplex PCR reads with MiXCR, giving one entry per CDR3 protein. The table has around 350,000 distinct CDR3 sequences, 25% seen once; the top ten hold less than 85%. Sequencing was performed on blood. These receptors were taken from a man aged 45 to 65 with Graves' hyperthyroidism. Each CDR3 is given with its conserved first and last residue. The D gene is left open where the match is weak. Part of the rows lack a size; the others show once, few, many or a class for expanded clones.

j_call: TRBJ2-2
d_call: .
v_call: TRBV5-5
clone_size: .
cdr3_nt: TGTGCCAGCAGGAACCGTGGGGAGGCGAACACCGGGGAGCTGTTTTTT
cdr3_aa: CASRNRGEANTGELFF

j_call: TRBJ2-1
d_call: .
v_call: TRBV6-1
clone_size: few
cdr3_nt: TGTGCCAGCAGTGAGTTTATAGGGTACAATGAGCAGTTCTTC
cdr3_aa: CASSEFIGYNEQFF

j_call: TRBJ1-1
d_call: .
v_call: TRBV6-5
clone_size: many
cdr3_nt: TGTGCCACAGTCAGGGGGAACACTGAAGCTTTCTTT
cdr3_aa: CATVRGNTEAFF

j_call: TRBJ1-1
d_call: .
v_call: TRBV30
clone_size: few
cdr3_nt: TGTGCCTGGAGTCCCGGGGGAACTGAAGCTTTCTTT
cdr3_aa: CAWSPGGTEAFF

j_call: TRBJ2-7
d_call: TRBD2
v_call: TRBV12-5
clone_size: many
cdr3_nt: TGTGCTAGTGGTTTGGTCCTAGCGGGAGGGCCGCACGAGCAGTACTTC
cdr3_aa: CASGLVLAGGPHEQYF

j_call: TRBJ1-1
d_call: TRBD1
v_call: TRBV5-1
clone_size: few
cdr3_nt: TGCGCCAGCAGCCCATCGACAGGGGGAAAGAACACTGAAGCTTTCTTT
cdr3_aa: CASSPSTGGKNTEAFF

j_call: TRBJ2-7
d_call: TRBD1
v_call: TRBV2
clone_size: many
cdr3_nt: TGTGCCAGCAGACCCGAGATTTTCGGGACAGGGGGCTACGAGCAGTACTTC
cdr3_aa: CASRPEIFGTGGYEQYF

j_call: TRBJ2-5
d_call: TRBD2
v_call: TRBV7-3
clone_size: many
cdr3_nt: TGTGCCAGCAGCTTAAGTGCGGCGGGAGCTGGTGAGACCCAGTACTTC
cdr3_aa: CASSLSAAGAGETQYF

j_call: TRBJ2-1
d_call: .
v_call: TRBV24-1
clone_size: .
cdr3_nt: TGTGCCACCAGTGTCGCCGCGGGCAATGAGCAGTTCTTC
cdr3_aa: CATSVAAGNEQFF

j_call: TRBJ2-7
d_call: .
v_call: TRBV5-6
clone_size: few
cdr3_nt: TGTGCCAGCAGTAACGCCGGGGCGCGCTACGAGCAGTACTTC
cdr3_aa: CASSNAGARYEQYF

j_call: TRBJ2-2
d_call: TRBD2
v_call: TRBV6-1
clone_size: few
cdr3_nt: TGTGCCAGCAGACACACTAGCGGGAAGAACACCGGGGAGCTGTTTTTT
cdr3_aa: CASRHTSGKNTGELFF

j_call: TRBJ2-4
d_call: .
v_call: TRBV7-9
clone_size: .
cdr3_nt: TGTGCCAGCAGCTCCCCCGGTTCGTGGGAGGGGGCGAACATTCAGTACTTC
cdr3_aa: CASSSPGSWEGANIQYF

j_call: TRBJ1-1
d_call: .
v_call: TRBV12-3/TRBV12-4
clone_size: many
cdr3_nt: TGTGCCAGCAGTTTCCTAGGGGGCACTGAAGCTTTCTTT
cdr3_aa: CASSFLGGTEAFF

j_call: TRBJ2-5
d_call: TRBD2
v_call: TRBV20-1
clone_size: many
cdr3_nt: TGCAGTGCCAGGGGACTAGCAGGGACCCAGTACTTC
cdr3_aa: CSARGLAGTQYF

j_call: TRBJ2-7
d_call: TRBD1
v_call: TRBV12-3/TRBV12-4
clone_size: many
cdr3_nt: TGTGCCAGCAGTTTAACAGGGGGGCCCTACGAGCAGTACTTC
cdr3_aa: CASSLTGGPYEQYF

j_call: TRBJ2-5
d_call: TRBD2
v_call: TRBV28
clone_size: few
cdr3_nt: TGTGCCAGCAGTGCCTGGCGGGGGGTGACCCAGTACTTC
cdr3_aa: CASSAWRGVTQYF

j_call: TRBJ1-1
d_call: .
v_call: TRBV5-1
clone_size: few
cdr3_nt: TGCGCCAGCAGTGGGGGACATTTTGTGGATACTGAAGCTTTCTTT
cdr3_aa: CASSGGHFVDTEAFF

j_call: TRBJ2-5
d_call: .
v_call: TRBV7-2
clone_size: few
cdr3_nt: TGTGCCAGCAGTGATGGGGCCAATTTGTACTTC
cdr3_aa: CASSDGANLYF

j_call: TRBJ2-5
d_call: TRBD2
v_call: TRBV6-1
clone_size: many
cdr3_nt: TGTGCCAGCAGCCCAGCGGGGGGGCGGAGGGCCCAAGGGGAGACCCAGTACTTC
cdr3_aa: CASSPAGGRRAQGETQYF

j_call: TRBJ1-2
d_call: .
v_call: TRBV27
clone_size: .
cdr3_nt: TGTGCCAGCAGTTTGTCCCGTGTGGGCTATGGCTACACCTTC
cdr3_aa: CASSLSRVGYGYTF

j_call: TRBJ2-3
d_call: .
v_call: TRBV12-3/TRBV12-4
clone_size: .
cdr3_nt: TGTGCCAGCAGTTTACGTAGAATAGATACGCAGTATTTT
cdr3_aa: CASSLRRIDTQYF

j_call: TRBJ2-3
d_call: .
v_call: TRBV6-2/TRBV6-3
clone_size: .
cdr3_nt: TGTGCCAGCAGTTATTTGGGCCAGGGCACAGATACGCAGTATTTT
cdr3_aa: CASSYLGQGTDTQYF

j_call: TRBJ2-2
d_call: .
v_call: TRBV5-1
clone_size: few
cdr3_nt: TGCGCCAGCAGCACAAGTACTCTCACCGGGGAGCTGTTTTTT
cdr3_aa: CASSTSTLTGELFF

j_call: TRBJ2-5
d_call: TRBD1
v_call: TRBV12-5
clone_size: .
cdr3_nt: TGTGCTAGTGGTTCCCCTTGGACAGGCCAAGAGACCCAGTACTTC
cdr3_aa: CASGSPWTGQETQYF

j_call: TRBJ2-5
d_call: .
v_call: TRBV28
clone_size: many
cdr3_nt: TGTGCCAGCAGTCCCACCGCGACAAGGAGGGAGACCCAGTACTTC
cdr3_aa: CASSPTATRRETQYF

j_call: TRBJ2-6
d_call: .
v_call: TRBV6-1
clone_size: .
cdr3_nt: TGTGCCAGCACCAAAGGGACTTTCCGGGCCAACGTCCTGACTTTC
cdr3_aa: CASTKGTFRANVLTF

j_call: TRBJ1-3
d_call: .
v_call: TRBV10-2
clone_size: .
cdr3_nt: TGCGCCAGCAGTGTGGGAGGGGCTGGAAACACCATATATTTT
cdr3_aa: CASSVGGAGNTIYF

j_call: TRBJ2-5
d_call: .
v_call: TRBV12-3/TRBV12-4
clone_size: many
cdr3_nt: TGTGCCAGCAGGACCTGGGGACGGGGAACCGAGACCCAGTACTTC
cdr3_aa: CASRTWGRGTETQYF

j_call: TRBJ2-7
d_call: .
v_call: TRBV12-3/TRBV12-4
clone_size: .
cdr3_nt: TGTGCCAGGGACACCATGACCTACGAGCAGTACTTC
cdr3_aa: CARDTMTYEQYF

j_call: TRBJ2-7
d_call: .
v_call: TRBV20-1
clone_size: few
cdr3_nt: TGCAGTGCTAGAGATCCGACGCCGGAAGGCCACGAGCAGTACTTC
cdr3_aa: CSARDPTPEGHEQYF

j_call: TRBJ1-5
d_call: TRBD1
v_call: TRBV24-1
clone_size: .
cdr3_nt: TGTGCCACCAGCCAGGACAGGGGTCAGCCCCAGCATTTT
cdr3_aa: CATSQDRGQPQHF

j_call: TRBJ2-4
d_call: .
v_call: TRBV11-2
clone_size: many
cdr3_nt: TGTGCCAGCAGCCACATGATCGACATTCAGTACTTC
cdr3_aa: CASSHMIDIQYF

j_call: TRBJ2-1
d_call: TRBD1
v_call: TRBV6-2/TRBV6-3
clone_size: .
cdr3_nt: TGTGCCAGCAGTCTGACCAGGGGGTACGATGAGCAGTTCTTC
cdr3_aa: CASSLTRGYDEQFF

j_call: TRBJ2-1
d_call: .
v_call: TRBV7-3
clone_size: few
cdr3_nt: TGTGCCAGCAGCTTAGAATATAGCGTTAATGAGCAGTTCTTC
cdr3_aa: CASSLEYSVNEQFF

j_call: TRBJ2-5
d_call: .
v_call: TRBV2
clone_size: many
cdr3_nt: TGTGCCAGCAGTGGAGGGATCAACCAAGAGACCCAGTACTTC
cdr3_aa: CASSGGINQETQYF

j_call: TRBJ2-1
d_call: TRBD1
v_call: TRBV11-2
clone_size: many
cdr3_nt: TGTGCCAGCAGCTCCCCCGGGACAGGGTTTAACAATGAGCAGTTCTTC
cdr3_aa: CASSSPGTGFNNEQFF

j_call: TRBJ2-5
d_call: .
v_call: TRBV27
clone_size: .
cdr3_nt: TGTGCCAGCAGCGAGACATGGCTTACTACCCAAGAGACCCAGTACTTC
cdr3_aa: CASSETWLTTQETQYF

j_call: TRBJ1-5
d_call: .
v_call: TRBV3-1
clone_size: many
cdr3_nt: TGTGCCAGCAGCCCGACGGATAGCAATCAGCCCCAGCATTTT
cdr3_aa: CASSPTDSNQPQHF

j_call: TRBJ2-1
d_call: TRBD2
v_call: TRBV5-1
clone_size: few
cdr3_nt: TGCGCCAGCAGCTCCGCGGTCCCGGGACTAGCGGGACCGAGCTCCTACAATGAGCAGTTCTTC
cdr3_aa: CASSSAVPGLAGPSSYNEQFF

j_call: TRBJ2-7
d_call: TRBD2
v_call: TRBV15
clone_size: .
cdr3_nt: TGTGCCACCAGCAGAGGAAAGTCCTGGGGGACTAGCGGGAGTGCCTACGAGCAGTACTTC
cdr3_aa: CATSRGKSWGTSGSAYEQYF

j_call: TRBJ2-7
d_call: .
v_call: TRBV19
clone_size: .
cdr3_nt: TGTGCCACGAAGCGACACGAAAGGGCCTACGAGCAGTACTTC
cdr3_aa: CATKRHERAYEQYF

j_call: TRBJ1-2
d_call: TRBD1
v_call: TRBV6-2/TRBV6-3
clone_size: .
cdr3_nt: TGTGCCAGCAGTGCGGGACAGGGGGCACCCTATGGCTACACCTTC
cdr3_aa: CASSAGQGAPYGYTF

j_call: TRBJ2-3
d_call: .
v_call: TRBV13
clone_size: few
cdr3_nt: TGTGCCAGCAGCTCTCGTGTGGGGATCGCAGATACGCAGTATTTT
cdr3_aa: CASSSRVGIADTQYF

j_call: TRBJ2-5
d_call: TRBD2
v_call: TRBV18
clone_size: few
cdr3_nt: TGTGCCAGCTCACCCGTGGGGACTAGCGGGACGTACCAAGAGACCCAGTACTTC
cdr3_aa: CASSPVGTSGTYQETQYF

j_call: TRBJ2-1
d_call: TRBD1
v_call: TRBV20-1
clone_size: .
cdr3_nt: TGCAGTGCTAGAGTTTGGACAGGCATGGATGAGCAGTTCTTC
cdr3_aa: CSARVWTGMDEQFF

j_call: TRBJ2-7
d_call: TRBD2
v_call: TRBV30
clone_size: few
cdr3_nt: TGTGCCTGGAGAGAAACTAGCGGGAGCTCCTACGAGCAGTACTTC
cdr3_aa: CAWRETSGSSYEQYF

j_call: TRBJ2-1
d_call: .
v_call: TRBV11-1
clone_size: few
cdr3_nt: TGTGCCAGCAGCTTAGGTCCAACCCCGGACAATGAGCAGTTCTTC
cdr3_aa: CASSLGPTPDNEQFF

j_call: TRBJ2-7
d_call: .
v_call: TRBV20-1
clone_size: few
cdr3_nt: TGCAGTGCTAGAGGCGCAGAGGACTCCTACGAGCAGTACTTC
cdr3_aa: CSARGAEDSYEQYF

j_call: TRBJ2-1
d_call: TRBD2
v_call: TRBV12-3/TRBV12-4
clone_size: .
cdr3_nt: TGTGCCAGCAGTCCGAGGACTAGCGGGAGTAGTGGGCAGTTCTTC
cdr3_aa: CASSPRTSGSSGQFF

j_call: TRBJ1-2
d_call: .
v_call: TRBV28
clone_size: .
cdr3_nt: TGTGCCAGCAGTTTTGGCCAGGGAGACTATGGCTACACCTTC
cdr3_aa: CASSFGQGDYGYTF

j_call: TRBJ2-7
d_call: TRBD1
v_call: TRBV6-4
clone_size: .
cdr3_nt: TGTGCCAGCAGTCCCCTTCCTGGGCAGGGGGCCTACGAGCAGTACTTC
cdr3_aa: CASSPLPGQGAYEQYF

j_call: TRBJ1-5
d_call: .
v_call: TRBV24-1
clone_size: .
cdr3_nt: TGTGCCACCAGTGACCCAAGCCTTCTCAATCAGCCCCAGCATTTT
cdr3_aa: CATSDPSLLNQPQHF

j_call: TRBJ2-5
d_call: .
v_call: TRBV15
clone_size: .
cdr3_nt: TGTGCCACCAGCTCCGAGGGGCAAGAGACCCAGTACTTC
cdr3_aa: CATSSEGQETQYF

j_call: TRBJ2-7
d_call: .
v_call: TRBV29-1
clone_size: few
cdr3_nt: TGCAGCGTTGGGCTAGCGTACAACGAGCAGTACTTC
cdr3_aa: CSVGLAYNEQYF

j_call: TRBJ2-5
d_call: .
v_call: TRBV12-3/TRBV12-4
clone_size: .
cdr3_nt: TGTGCCAGCAGTTCTAGAGTGGAGACCCAGTACTTC
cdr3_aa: CASSSRVETQYF

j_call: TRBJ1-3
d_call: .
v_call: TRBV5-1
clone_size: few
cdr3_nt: TGCGCCAGCAGCTTGGTCGGGACACCGTCTGGAAACACCATATATTTT
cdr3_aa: CASSLVGTPSGNTIYF

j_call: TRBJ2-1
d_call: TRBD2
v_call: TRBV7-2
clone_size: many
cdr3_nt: TGTGCCAGCAGCACCTCTGGGATTGGACTAGTGTACAATGAGCAGTTCTTC
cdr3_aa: CASSTSGIGLVYNEQFF

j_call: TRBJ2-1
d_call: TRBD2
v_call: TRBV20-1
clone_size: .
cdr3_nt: TGCAGTGCTAGACCTCTAGCGGGTGCCTACAATGAGCAGTTCTTC
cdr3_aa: CSARPLAGAYNEQFF

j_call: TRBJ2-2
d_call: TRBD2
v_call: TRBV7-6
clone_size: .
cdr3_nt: TGTGCCAGCAGGCCTACTAGCGGGAGCCGCACCGGGGAGCTGTTTTTT
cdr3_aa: CASRPTSGSRTGELFF